This TCR beta chain was sequenced in a study of blood T cell repertoires in COVID-19. Whole-study context: Acute-phase and convalescent COVID-19 samples originated in the United States, Italy and Spain. Sources were T cells, B-cell-depleted T cells, or PBMCs; the material itself was cDNA or gDNA.

Authors' analysis steps: Amplification with reference gene primers provided the estimates of nucleated cell counts. This table comes from immunoSEQ multiplex PCR, and its TCRdb copy is limited to in-frame clones, with some not included. The DNA gave D and trimming, while V, J and clone size come from that table. The repertoire holds 55,000 to 65,000 clones, with roughly 90% as singletons. Germline-derived CDR1 and CDR2 are MNHEY and SVGEGT. CDR3 length: 16 amino acids. V trimming: 5 bases; J trimming: 0 bases; junction bases outside the gene matches: 9. The source of this sequence is a man at least 80 years old in a cohort sampled during active COVID-19. This chain connects TRBV6-2 or TRBV6-3 to TRBJ2-7; 8 positions agree with TRBD1. Source material: peripheral blood. The CDR3 loop is CASSRAGGFSSYEQYF. DNA of the CDR3: TGTGCCAGCAGTCGAGCAGGGGGCTTTAGCTCCTACGAGCAGTACTTC.